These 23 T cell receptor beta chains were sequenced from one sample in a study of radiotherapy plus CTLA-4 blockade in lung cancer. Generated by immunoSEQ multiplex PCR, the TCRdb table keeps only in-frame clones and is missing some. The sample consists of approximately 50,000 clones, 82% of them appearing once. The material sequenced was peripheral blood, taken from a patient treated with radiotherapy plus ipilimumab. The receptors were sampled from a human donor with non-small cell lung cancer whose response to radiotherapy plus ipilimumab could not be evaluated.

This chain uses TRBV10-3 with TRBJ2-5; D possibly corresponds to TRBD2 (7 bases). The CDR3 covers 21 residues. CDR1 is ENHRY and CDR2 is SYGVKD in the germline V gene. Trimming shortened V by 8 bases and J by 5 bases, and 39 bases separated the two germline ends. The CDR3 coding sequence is TGTGCCATCGGGGAAGGGGGGGGAGACTATGGCGAGAGACCCGAAGGGGAGACCCAGTACTTC. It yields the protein CAIGEGGGDYGERPEGETQYF.

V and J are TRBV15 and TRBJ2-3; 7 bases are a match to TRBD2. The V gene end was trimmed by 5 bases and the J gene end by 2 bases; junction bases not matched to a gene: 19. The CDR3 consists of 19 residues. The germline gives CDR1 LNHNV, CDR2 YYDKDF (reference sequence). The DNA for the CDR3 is TGTGCCACCAGCGAGACCTTTGGAACTAGCGAGATTTTCACAGATACGCAGTATTTT. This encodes CATSETFGTSEIFTDTQYF.

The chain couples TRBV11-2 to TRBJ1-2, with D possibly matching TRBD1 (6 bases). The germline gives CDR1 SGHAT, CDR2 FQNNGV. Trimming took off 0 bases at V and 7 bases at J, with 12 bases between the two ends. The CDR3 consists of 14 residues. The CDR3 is CASSLERQVGGYTF. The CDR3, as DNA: TGTGCCAGCAGCTTAGAGCGACAGGTCGGTGGCTACACCTTC.

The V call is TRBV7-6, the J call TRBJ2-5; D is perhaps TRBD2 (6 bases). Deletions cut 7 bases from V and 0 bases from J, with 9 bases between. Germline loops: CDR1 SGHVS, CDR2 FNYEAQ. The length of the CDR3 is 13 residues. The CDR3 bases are TGTGCCAGCACCCGGGACTACCAAGAGACCCAGTACTTC. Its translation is CASTRDYQETQYF.

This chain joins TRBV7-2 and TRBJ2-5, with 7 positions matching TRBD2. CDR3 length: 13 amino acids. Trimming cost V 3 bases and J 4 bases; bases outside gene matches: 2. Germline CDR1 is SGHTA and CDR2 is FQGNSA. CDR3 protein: CASSFTGGETQYF. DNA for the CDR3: TGTGCCAGCAGCTTTACGGGAGGAGAGACCCAGTACTTC.

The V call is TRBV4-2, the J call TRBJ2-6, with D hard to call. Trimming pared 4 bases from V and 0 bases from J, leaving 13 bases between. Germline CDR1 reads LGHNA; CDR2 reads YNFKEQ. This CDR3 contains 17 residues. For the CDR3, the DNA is TGTGCCAGCAGCCCCAGCCTAGTTAGCTCTGGGGCCAACGTCCTGACTTTC. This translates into CASSPSLVSSGANVLTF.

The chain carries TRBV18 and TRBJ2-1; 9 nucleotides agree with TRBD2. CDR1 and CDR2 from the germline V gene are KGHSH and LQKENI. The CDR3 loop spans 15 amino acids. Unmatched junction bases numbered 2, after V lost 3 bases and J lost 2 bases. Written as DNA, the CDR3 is TGTGCCAGCTCACCCCGCGGGGGGGCCTACAATGAGCAGTTCTTC. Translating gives CASSPRGGAYNEQFF.

The CDR3 DNA reads as TGTGCCAGCTCACTGACTGACTTACCCTACGAGCAGTACTTC. As protein: CASSLTDLPYEQYF. The V call is TRBV18, the J call TRBJ2-7; D is uncertain. CDR1 KGHSH and CDR2 LQKENI come from the germline V gene. V lost 4 bases, J lost 2 bases, and 12 bases lay in between. The CDR3 sequence is 14 residues long.

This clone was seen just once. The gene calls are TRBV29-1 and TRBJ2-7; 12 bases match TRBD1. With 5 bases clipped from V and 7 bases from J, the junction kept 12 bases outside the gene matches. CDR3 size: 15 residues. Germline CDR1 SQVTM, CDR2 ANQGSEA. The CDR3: CSVNDRDRGLGEQYF. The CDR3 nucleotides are TGCAGCGTTAACGACCGGGACAGGGGGCTCGGTGAGCAGTACTTC.

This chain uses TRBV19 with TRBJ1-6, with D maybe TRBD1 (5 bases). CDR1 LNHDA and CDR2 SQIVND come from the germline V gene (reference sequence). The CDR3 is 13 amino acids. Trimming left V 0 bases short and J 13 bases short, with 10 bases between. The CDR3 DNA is TGTGCCAGTAGTATAGAGGGGGGACGGCCCCTCCACTTT. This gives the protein CASSIEGGRPLHF.

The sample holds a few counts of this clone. The CDR3 sequence is CASSLDGVYGNEQFF. The CDR3 nucleotides are TGTGCCAGCAGCTTAGACGGGGTCTATGGGAATGAGCAGTTCTTC. V usage is TRBV7-8 and J usage is TRBJ2-1; a possible D gene is TRBD2 (5 bases). Per the germline V gene, CDR1 is SGHVS and CDR2 is FQNEAQ. Trimming cost V 1 base and J 7 bases, with 14 bases left between them. The CDR3 spans 15 residues. Variable domain in full (rest from reference TRBV7-8 and TRBJ2-1): GAGVSQSPRYKVAKRGQDVALRCDPISGHVSLFWYQQALGQGPEFLTYFQNEAQLDKSGLPSDRFFAERPEGSVSTLKIQRTQQEDSAVYLCASSLDGVYGNEQFFGPGTRLTVL.

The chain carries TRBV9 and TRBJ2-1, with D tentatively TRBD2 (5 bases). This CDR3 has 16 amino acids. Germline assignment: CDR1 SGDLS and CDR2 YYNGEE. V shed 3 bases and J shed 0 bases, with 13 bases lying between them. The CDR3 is CASSAGLASSYNEQFF. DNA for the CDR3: TGTGCCAGCAGCGCCGGACTCGCTTCCTCCTACAATGAGCAGTTCTTC.

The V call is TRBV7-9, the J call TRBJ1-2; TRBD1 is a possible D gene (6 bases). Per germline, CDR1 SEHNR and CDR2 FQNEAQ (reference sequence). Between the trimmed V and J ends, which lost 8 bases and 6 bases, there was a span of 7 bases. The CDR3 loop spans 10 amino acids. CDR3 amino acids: CASEGDGYTF. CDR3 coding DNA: TGTGCCAGCGAGGGGGATGGCTACACCTTC.

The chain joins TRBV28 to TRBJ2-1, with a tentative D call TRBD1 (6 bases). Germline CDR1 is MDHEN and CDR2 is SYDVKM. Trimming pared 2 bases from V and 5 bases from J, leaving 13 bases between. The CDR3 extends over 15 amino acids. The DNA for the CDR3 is TGTGCCAGCAGTTTACCCGCGACAGGTCACAATGAGCAGTTCTTC. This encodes CASSLPATGHNEQFF.

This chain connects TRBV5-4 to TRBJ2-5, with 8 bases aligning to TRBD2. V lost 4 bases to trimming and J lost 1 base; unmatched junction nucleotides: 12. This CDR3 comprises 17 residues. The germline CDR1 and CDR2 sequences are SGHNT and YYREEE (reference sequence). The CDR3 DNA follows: TGTGCCAGCAGCCGGGAGGGGGGGCGGCCCCTCCAAGAGACCCAGTACTTC. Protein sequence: CASSREGGRPLQETQYF.

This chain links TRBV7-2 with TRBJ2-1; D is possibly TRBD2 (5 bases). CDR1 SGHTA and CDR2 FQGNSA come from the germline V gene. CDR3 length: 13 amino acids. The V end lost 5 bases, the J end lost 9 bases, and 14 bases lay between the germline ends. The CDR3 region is CASSPISGFEQFF. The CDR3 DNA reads TGTGCCAGCAGCCCCATTTCGGGGTTTGAGCAGTTCTTC.

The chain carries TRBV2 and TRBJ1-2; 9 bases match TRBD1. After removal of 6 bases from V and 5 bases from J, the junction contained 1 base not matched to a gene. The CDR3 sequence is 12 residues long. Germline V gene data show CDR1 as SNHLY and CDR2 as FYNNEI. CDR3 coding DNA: TGTGCCAGCAGGGGACAGGGATATGGCTACACCTTC. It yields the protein CASRGQGYGYTF.

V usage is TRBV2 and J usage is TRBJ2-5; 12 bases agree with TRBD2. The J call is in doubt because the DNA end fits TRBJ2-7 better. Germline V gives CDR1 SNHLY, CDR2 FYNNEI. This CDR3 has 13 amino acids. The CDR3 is CASLAGGYYEQYF. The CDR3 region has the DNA TGTGCCAGCCTAGCGGGGGGGTACTACGAGCAGTACTTC.

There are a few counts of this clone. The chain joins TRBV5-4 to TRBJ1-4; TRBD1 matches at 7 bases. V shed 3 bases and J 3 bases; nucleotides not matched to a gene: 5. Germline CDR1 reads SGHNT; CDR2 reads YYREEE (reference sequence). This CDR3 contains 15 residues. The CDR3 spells CASSYTGEANEKLFF. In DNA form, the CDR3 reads TGTGCCAGCAGCTACACAGGGGAGGCTAATGAAAAACTGTTTTTT.

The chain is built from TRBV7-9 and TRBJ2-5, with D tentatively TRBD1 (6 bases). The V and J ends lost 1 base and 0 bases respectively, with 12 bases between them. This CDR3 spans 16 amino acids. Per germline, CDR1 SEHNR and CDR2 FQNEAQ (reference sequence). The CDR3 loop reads CASSLESGGYQETQYF. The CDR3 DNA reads TGTGCCAGCAGCTTAGAGTCTGGGGGCTACCAAGAGACCCAGTACTTC.

The CDR3 DNA reads as TGCGCCAGCAGCCCCTGGACTAGCGGGAGGAGGCCGATCACAGATACGCAGTATTTT. It translates to CASSPWTSGRRPITDTQYF. The J gene is TRBJ2-3, the V gene TRBV4-1; 14 bases align to TRBD2. The V gene end was trimmed by 4 bases and the J gene end by 2 bases; junction bases not matched to a gene: 11. The CDR3 spans 19 residues. CDR1 is MGHRA, CDR2 YSYEKL, per germline.

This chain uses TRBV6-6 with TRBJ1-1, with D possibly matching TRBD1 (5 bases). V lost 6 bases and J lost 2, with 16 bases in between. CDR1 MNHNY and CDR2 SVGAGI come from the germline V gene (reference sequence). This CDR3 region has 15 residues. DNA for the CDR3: TGTGCCAGCAGGTCGTCCGCCGGGGGAAACACTGAAGCTTTCTTT. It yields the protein CASRSSAGGNTEAFF.

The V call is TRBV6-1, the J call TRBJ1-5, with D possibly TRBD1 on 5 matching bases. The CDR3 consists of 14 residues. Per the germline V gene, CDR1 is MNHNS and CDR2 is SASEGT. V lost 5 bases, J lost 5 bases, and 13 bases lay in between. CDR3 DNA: TGTGCCAGCAGTAGCGACAGAAACTATCAGCCCCAGCATTTT. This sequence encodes CASSSDRNYQPQHF.